The 20 T cell receptor beta chains given below trace back to one sample, sequenced in a study of shared clonotypes between healthy human individuals. TCRdb keeps only in-frame clones here, not all; method: immunoSEQ multiplex PCR. The sample has 2 million to 2.5 million clones, over 85% seen once. Sequenced input: naive CD4+ T cells from PBMCs. Subset reported: CD45RA+ positively selected. These receptors came from a man aged 18 to 35 in good health. Some clones in this sample may be carry-over from other donors' samples.

The chain recombines TRBV29-1 with TRBJ2-7; TRBD1 might be the D (6 bases). The CDR3 extends over 14 amino acids. Trimming pared 6 bases from V and 6 bases from J, leaving 21 bases between. Germline loops: CDR1 SQVTM, CDR2 ANQGSEA. In DNA form, the CDR3 reads TGCAGCGTGGACATGGACAGTTTGTCTCGCGAGCAGTACTTC. Its translation is CSVDMDSLSREQYF.

The chain recombines TRBV9 with TRBJ2-7; D is uncertain. The CDR3 is made up of 15 amino acids. CDR1 and CDR2 (germline): SGDLS, YYNGEE. The ends were cut back, 4 bases at V and 3 bases at J, with 17 bases in the middle. The DNA for the CDR3 is TGTGCCAGCAGCCCAAGACTTGATCCGCTCTACGAGCAGTACTTC. It translates to CASSPRLDPLYEQYF.

The chain is built from TRBV13 and TRBJ1-3; D not certain. The CDR3 loop spans 15 amino acids. The V gene lost 5 bases and the J gene lost 4 bases, with 15 bases spanning the gap. The germline V gene encodes CDR1 PRHDT and CDR2 FYEKMQ (reference sequence). DNA for the CDR3: TGTGCCAGCAGCCGAGTCGAACGGGCCGGAAACACCATATATTTT. Its protein is CASSRVERAGNTIYF.

J is TRBJ1-5 and V is TRBV7-2; D is unclear. The CDR3 is made up of 16 amino acids. Trimming left V 4 bases short and J 1 base short, with 14 bases between. Germline CDR1 is SGHTA and CDR2 is FQGNSA. This CDR3 is CASSSDGILSNQPQHF. Written as DNA, the CDR3 is TGTGCCAGCAGCTCAGACGGAATCCTAAGCAATCAGCCCCAGCATTTT.

The chain uses TRBV18 and TRBJ2-7; 9 bases line up with TRBD2. With V trimmed by 3 bases and J by 4 bases, 13 bases remained unmatched. This CDR3 comprises 17 residues. Germline lookup yields CDR1 KGHSH and CDR2 LQKENI. CDR3 nucleotide sequence: TGTGCCAGCTCACCCGGAAGCGGGGGGCGCGAAGGTTACGAGCAGTACTTC. Translating gives CASSPGSGGREGYEQYF. Complete variable domain (other parts from reference TRBV18 and TRBJ2-7): NAGVMQNPRHLVRRRGQEARLRCSPMKGHSHVYWYRQLPEEGLKFMVYLQKENIIDESGMPKERFSAEFPKEGPSILRIQQVVRGDSAAYFCASSPGSGGREGYEQYFGPGTRLTVT.

The genes are TRBV7-2 and TRBJ2-3; TRBD2 matches 8 bases. V shed 5 bases and J 2 bases; nucleotides not matched to a gene: 15. Germline V gene data show CDR1 as SGHTA and CDR2 as FQGNSA. The CDR3 loop spans 18 amino acids. DNA of the CDR3: TGTGCCAGCAGCCGCAATCCGATAGCGGGACTATACACAGATACGCAGTATTTT. It encodes CASSRNPIAGLYTDTQYF. Supplemented by reference TRBV7-2 and TRBJ2-3, the full variable domain reads GAGVSQSPSNKVTEKGKDVELRCDPISGHTALYWYRQSLGQGLEFLIYFQGNSAPDKSGLPSDRFSAERTGGSVSTLTIQRTQQEDSAVYLCASSRNPIAGLYTDTQYFGPGTRLTVL.

The J gene is TRBJ2-1, the V gene TRBV6-6; the match to TRBD2 covers 11 bases. The germline V gene has CDR1 MNHNY and CDR2 SVGAGI (reference sequence). The CDR3 totals 14 residues. The V and J ends lost 7 bases and 15 bases, in that order; junction bases with no gene match: 14. The CDR3 reads CASTTGVSGRVPFF. CDR3 in DNA: TGTGCCAGCACCACAGGGGTTAGCGGGAGGGTTCCGTTCTTC.

The J gene is TRBJ2-7, the V gene TRBV4-2; 12 bases fit TRBD2. CDR3 length: 17 residues. J lost 4 bases, V lost 3 bases, and 10 bases had no gene match. The germline gives CDR1 LGHNA, CDR2 YNFKEQ. CDR3 protein: CASSQRLAGETHYEQYF. CDR3 nucleotide sequence: TGTGCCAGCAGCCAGAGACTAGCGGGAGAGACCCATTACGAGCAGTACTTC.

This sequence joins TRBV28 and TRBJ2-2; D may be TRBD1 (6 bases). Germline values: CDR1 MDHEN, CDR2 SYDVKM. The V end lost 4 bases, the J end lost 0 bases, and 18 bases lay between the germline ends. This CDR3 spans 18 amino acids. The CDR3: CASSSRGTYFTNTGELFF. CDR3 nucleotide sequence: TGTGCCAGCAGTTCTAGGGGGACATACTTTACGAACACCGGGGAGCTGTTTTTT.

The chain employs TRBV7-7 and TRBJ2-7; D unclear. With 5 bases removed from V and 2 bases from J, the gap between germline ends came to 22 bases. Per the germline V gene, CDR1 is SSHAT and CDR2 is FNYEAQ (reference sequence). CDR3 length equals 17 residues. The CDR3 loop is CASSPVTRWASAYEQYF. In nucleotides, the CDR3 is TGTGCCAGCAGCCCCGTGACCCGGTGGGCGTCCGCCTACGAGCAGTACTTC.

The V call is TRBV5-1, the J call TRBJ2-2; TRBD2 is a possible D gene (5 bases). Between the trimmed V and J ends, which lost 3 bases and 6 bases, there was a span of 6 bases. The V gene's germline CDR1 is SGHRS and CDR2 YFSETQ. This CDR3 comprises 12 residues. The CDR3 region is CASSSSPGELFF. The CDR3 DNA is TGCGCCAGCAGCTCTAGCCCCGGGGAGCTGTTTTTT.

V and J are TRBV2 and TRBJ2-7, with D perhaps TRBD1 (6 bases). This CDR3 region has 13 residues. Trimming shortened V by 7 bases and J by 6 bases, and 16 bases separated the two germline ends. Germline V gene lookup returns CDR1 SNHLY and CDR2 FYNNEI. DNA of the CDR3: TGTGCCAGCAATTGGGAAACAGGGTCCGAGCAGTACTTC. It is translated as CASNWETGSEQYF.

The chain is built from TRBV9 and TRBJ2-1; D tentatively reads TRBD1 or TRBD2 (5 bases each). Germline CDR1 is SGDLS and CDR2 is YYNGEE. The V and J ends lost 4 bases and 7 bases respectively, with 24 bases between them. CDR3 length: 17 amino acids. CDR3 protein: CASSPQALAPLSNEQFF. As DNA, the CDR3 is TGTGCCAGCAGCCCACAGGCGCTAGCCCCCTTATCGAATGAGCAGTTCTTC.

This chain links TRBV4-3 with TRBJ1-4, with a possible D match to TRBD1 (5 bases). The germline V and J ends were trimmed by 4 bases and 6 bases, with 15 bases remaining between them. Germline V CDR1 and CDR2: LGHNA, YSLEER. This CDR3 has 15 residues. CDR3 residues: CASSPGDRLDEKLFF. DNA for the CDR3: TGCGCCAGCAGCCCCGGGGACCGATTGGATGAAAAACTGTTTTTT.

The chain employs TRBV28 and TRBJ1-2, with unresolved D. V lost 7 bases, J lost 5 bases, and 20 bases lay in between. Germline loops: CDR1 MDHEN, CDR2 SYDVKM. CDR3 length equals 15 residues. The chain's CDR3 is CASNVPQRTGYGYTF. The DNA of the CDR3 is TGTGCCAGCAACGTCCCTCAACGGACGGGGTATGGCTACACCTTC.

V usage is TRBV5-1 and J usage is TRBJ2-7; 12 bases agree with TRBD2. Losses at the gene ends were 2 bases for V and 2 bases for J; bases not matched to a gene: 5. Germline CDR1 SGHRS, CDR2 YFSETQ. The CDR3 extends over 16 amino acids. The CDR3 DNA sequence: TGCGCCAGCAGCTTTCTAGCGGGAGGGTCCCCCTACGAGCAGTACTTC. This encodes CASSFLAGGSPYEQYF.

This rearrangement joins TRBV4-1 to TRBJ2-7; no clear D gene. Trimming pared 3 bases from V and 6 bases from J, leaving 12 bases between. Germline V CDR1 and CDR2: MGHRA, YSYEKL. CDR3 length: 13 residues. CDR3 in DNA: TGCGCCAGCAGCCAGGGAATTGCCCGCGAGCAGTACTTC. This gives the protein CASSQGIAREQYF.

The CDR3 DNA is TGCGCCAGCAGCTTGGACGGAATATACTCTGGGGCCAACGTCCTGACTTTC. It encodes CASSLDGIYSGANVLTF. The rearrangement uses TRBV5-1 and TRBJ2-6; D ambiguous. V lost 0 bases to trimming and J lost 0 bases, with 10 bases between them. There are 17 residues in the CDR3. Looked up from germline, CDR1 is SGHRS and CDR2 is YFSETQ. Full variable domain (outside the CDR3, taken from reference TRBV5-1 and TRBJ2-6): KAGVTQTPRYLIKTRGQQVTLSCSPISGHRSVSWYQQTPGQGLQFLFEYFSETQRNKGNFPGRFSGRQFSNSRSEMNVSTLELGDSALYLCASSLDGIYSGANVLTFGAGSRLTVL.

The CDR3 DNA follows: TGTGCCAGCAGTCCACGGCGGGAGAGGCACGAGCAGTACTTC. The encoded protein is CASSPRRERHEQYF. The J gene is TRBJ2-7, the V gene TRBV6-6; the match to TRBD2 covers 7 bases. The CDR3 is 14 amino acids. The germline CDR1 and CDR2 sequences are MNHNY and SVGAGI (reference sequence). J was trimmed by 5 bases and V by 5 bases; bases with no gene match: 9.

The chain has TRBV28 and TRBJ2-6; tentatively, D is TRBD1 (5 bases). The CDR3 sequence is 16 residues long. V lost 6 bases to trimming and J lost 0 bases, with 12 bases between them. CDR1 is MDHEN and CDR2 is SYDVKM in the germline V gene. This CDR3 is CASSQGATSGANVLTF. CDR3 in DNA: TGTGCCAGCAGCCAAGGGGCGACCTCTGGGGCCAACGTCCTGACTTTC. Looking up the rest from reference TRBV28 and TRBJ2-6 gives the full variable domain: DVKVTQSSRYLVKRTGEKVFLECVQDMDHENMFWYRQDPGLGLRLIYFSYDVKMKEKGDIPEGYSVSREKKERFSLILESASTNQTSMYLCASSQGATSGANVLTFGAGSRLTVL.